One and the same sample provided the 30 T cell receptor beta chains below, sequenced in a study of cytomegalovirus exposure and HLA in healthy donors. Measured with immunoSEQ multiplex PCR; TCRdb has only the in-frame clones, and not every one. Here the sample spans fewer than 250,000 clones, approximately 88% being singletons. The source material was PBMCs. Receptor source: a woman aged 30 to 39 in good health and CMV-seropositive.

J is TRBJ1-2 and V is TRBV7-9, with a tentative D call TRBD1 (6 bases). The V end lost 4 bases, the J end lost 5 bases, and 11 bases lay between the germline ends. Germline CDR1 and CDR2: SEHNR and FQNEAQ (reference sequence). The CDR3 extends over 13 amino acids. The CDR3 loop is CASSYLGGYGYTF. As DNA, the CDR3 is TGTGCCAGCAGCTACTTAGGGGGTTATGGCTACACCTTC.

This clone was seen a single time. This chain links TRBV2 with TRBJ1-2; D is uncertain. Looked up from germline, CDR1 is SNHLY and CDR2 is FYNNEI. Trimming stripped 2 bases from V and 1 base from J, with 8 bases between. The CDR3 is 14 amino acids. The chain's CDR3 is CASSENAFNYGYTF. CDR3 nucleotide sequence: TGTGCCAGCAGTGAAAACGCCTTTAACTATGGCTACACCTTC. Full variable domain (rest looked up from reference TRBV2 and TRBJ1-2): EPEVTQTPSHQVTQMGQEVILRCVPISNHLYFYWYRQILGQKVEFLVSFYNNEISEKSEIFDDQFSVERPDGSNFTLKIRSTKLEDSAMYFCASSENAFNYGYTFGSGTRLTVV.

This clone was seen more than once but under ten times. This chain links TRBV7-9 with TRBJ2-2; the D gene is possibly TRBD2 (6 bases). Per germline, CDR1 SEHNR and CDR2 FQNEAQ (reference sequence). Deletions cut 0 bases from V and 7 bases from J, with 6 bases between. The CDR3 extends over 13 amino acids. The CDR3 sequence is CASSLARDGELFF. Here the CDR3 DNA reads TGTGCCAGCAGCTTAGCGCGGGACGGGGAGCTGTTTTTT.

The genes are TRBV30 and TRBJ2-7; D possibly corresponds to TRBD2 (5 bases). The CDR3 has 13 amino acids. V lost 4 bases and J lost 4, with 14 bases in between. Germline CDR1 and CDR2: GTSNPN and SVGIG (reference sequence). In nucleotides, the CDR3 is TGTGCCTGGAAGTCCTTCGGGAAGTACGAGCAGTACTTC. Its protein is CAWKSFGKYEQYF.

The chain employs TRBV7-6 and TRBJ2-3; the D is unclear. The germline CDR1 and CDR2 sequences are SGHVS and FNYEAQ. The CDR3 has 13 amino acids. V was cut by 1 base and J by 3 bases, with 5 bases left in between. CDR3 sequence (DNA): TGTGCCAGCAGCTTAGAACGGACAGATACGCAGTATTTT. The encoded protein is CASSLERTDTQYF.

The table lists this clone with a count of one. This chain uses TRBV18 with TRBJ2-1; 10 positions match TRBD2. The CDR3 is made up of 15 amino acids. V trimming: 0 bases; J trimming: 8 bases; junction bases outside the gene matches: 4. Per the germline V gene, CDR1 is KGHSH and CDR2 is LQKENI. Written as DNA, the CDR3 is TGTGCCAGCTCACCACCGAGCGGGAGGGCCCATGAGCAGTTCTTC. Translating it yields CASSPPSGRAHEQFF. Based on the CDR3 plus reference TRBV18 and TRBJ2-1, the full variable domain is NAGVMQNPRHLVRRRGQEARLRCSPMKGHSHVYWYRQLPEEGLKFMVYLQKENIIDESGMPKERFSAEFPKEGPSILRIQQVVRGDSAAYFCASSPPSGRAHEQFFGPGTRLTVL.

This chain joins TRBV7-2 and TRBJ2-5; TRBD2 agrees at 11 bases. This CDR3 is 15 amino acids long. The V gene end was trimmed by 5 bases and the J gene end by 4 bases; junction bases not matched to a gene: 6. Germline loops: CDR1 SGHTA, CDR2 FQGNSA. CDR3 coding DNA: TGTGCCAGCAGCAAACGACTAGCGGGGTCAGAGACCCAGTACTTC. Amino acids: CASSKRLAGSETQYF.

The chain uses TRBV7-2 and TRBJ2-2, with a tentative D call TRBD2 (5 bases). V lost 3 bases, J lost 1 base, and 12 bases lay in between. The germline V gene encodes CDR1 SGHTA and CDR2 FQGNSA. The CDR3 is 16 amino acids. CDR3 sequence (DNA): TGTGCCAGCAGCTTTAACCGGGGATTGAACACCGGGGAGCTGTTTTTT. This translates into CASSFNRGLNTGELFF.

The J gene is TRBJ1-1, the V gene TRBV6-1, with 9 nucleotides matching TRBD1. V lost 6 bases, J lost 4 bases, and 3 bases stayed unmatched. Germline CDR1 is MNHNS and CDR2 is SASEGT. CDR3 length: 13 residues. CDR3 amino acids: CASSQDRGTEAFF. The CDR3 nucleotides read TGTGCCAGCAGCCAGGACAGGGGCACTGAAGCTTTCTTT.

The chain links TRBV7-2 to TRBJ1-2; 9 bases fit TRBD1. Per the germline V gene, CDR1 is SGHTA and CDR2 is FQGNSA. The CDR3 length is 14 residues. V was pared by 5 bases and J by 8 bases, with 9 bases of the junction left unmatched. The CDR3 DNA is TGTGCCAGCAGCGCTGTCCGGACAGGGGAAGGCTACACCTTC. Residues: CASSAVRTGEGYTF.

This clone was picked up a small number of times. The V gene is TRBV14, the J gene TRBJ1-1; no definite D call. Trimming removed 0 bases at V and 9 bases at J, with 11 bases between. Germline V gene sequence: CDR1 SGHDN, CDR2 FVKESK. The CDR3 runs 13 residues. The CDR3 region is CASSQDIGRKAFF. CDR3 in DNA: TGTGCCAGCAGCCAAGACATTGGCAGGAAAGCTTTCTTT.

The chain employs TRBV19 and TRBJ2-7; D call uncertain. The CDR3 is made up of 13 amino acids. Germline lookup yields CDR1 LNHDA and CDR2 SQIVND (reference sequence). The V end lost 9 bases, the J end lost 0 bases, and 12 bases lay between the germline ends. CDR3: CARTALSSYEQYF. The CDR3 nucleotides read TGTGCCAGAACCGCCTTAAGCTCCTACGAGCAGTACTTC.

V gene TRBV6-5 combines with J gene TRBJ2-7; D is unresolved. The germline V gene has CDR1 MNHEY and CDR2 SVGAGI. The CDR3 runs 13 residues. V lost 2 bases to trimming and J lost 2 bases, with 7 bases between them. The CDR3 DNA is TGTGCCAGCAGTTACGGCGCGCCCTACGAGCAGTACTTC. This encodes CASSYGAPYEQYF.

The chain employs TRBV30 and TRBJ2-1, with 10 nucleotides matching TRBD2. V was pared by 1 base and J by 4 bases, with 13 bases of the junction left unmatched. Germline CDR1 GTSNPN, CDR2 SVGIG (reference sequence). The CDR3 spans 18 residues. The CDR3: CAWSGDGGLAAAYNEQFF. The CDR3, as DNA: TGTGCCTGGAGTGGAGACGGAGGACTAGCGGCGGCTTACAATGAGCAGTTCTTC.

The chain has TRBV11-2 and TRBJ2-7; 12 positions match TRBD2. This CDR3 contains 18 residues. Germline V CDR1 and CDR2: SGHAT, FQNNGV. Unmatched junction bases numbered 11, after V lost 1 base and J lost 4 bases. DNA of the CDR3: TGTGCCAGCAGCTTAGGCGGGACTAGCGGGTTGTCTACTTACGAGCAGTACTTC. Protein sequence: CASSLGGTSGLSTYEQYF. Supplemented by reference TRBV11-2 and TRBJ2-7, the full variable domain reads EAGVAQSPRYKIIEKRQSVAFWCNPISGHATLYWYQQILGQGPKLLIQFQNNGVVDDSQLPKDRFSAERLKGVDSTLKIQPAKLEDSAVYLCASSLGGTSGLSTYEQYFGPGTRLTVT.

The table lists this clone with a few counts. V and J are TRBV5-4 and TRBJ1-1, with 8 bases aligning to TRBD1. V was pared by 3 bases and J by 7 bases, with 5 bases of the junction left unmatched. The CDR3 spans 13 residues. Germline CDR1 is SGHNT and CDR2 is YYREEE (reference sequence). CDR3 amino acids: CASSSQGAGEAFF. In DNA, the CDR3 is TGTGCCAGCAGCTCGCAGGGGGCTGGTGAAGCTTTCTTT.

This clone was picked up one time. V is TRBV4-2 and J is TRBJ1-2; 8 positions match TRBD1. Germline V gives CDR1 LGHNA, CDR2 YNFKEQ. The CDR3 covers 13 residues. With V trimmed by 6 bases and J by 1 base, 1 base remained unmatched. CDR3 DNA: TGTGCCAGCAGGACAGGGGATAACTATGGCTACACCTTC. Protein product: CASRTGDNYGYTF.

This clone appeared once. The chain uses TRBV5-1 and TRBJ2-7; the match to TRBD2 covers 7 bases. Germline lookup yields CDR1 SGHRS and CDR2 YFSETQ. V was pared by 1 base and J by 7 bases, with 17 bases of the junction left unmatched. This CDR3 has 17 residues. In nucleotides, the CDR3 is TGCGCCAGCAGCTTGCATCCGCGGGGGAAGCTGATCGGGGAGCAGTACTTC. Translating gives CASSLHPRGKLIGEQYF.

V gene TRBV4-1 combines with J gene TRBJ2-7; TRBD2 agrees at 9 bases. With 1 base clipped from V and 4 bases from J, the junction kept 11 bases outside the gene matches. From germline, CDR1 is MGHRA and CDR2 YSYEKL. CDR3 length equals 17 residues. As DNA, the CDR3 is TGCGCCAGCAGCCAAGGCAGGGTTAGCGGGAGTCTATACGAGCAGTACTTC. Its translation: CASSQGRVSGSLYEQYF.

The chain recombines TRBV28 with TRBJ2-5; D might be TRBD2 (6 bases). The germline CDR1 and CDR2 sequences are MDHEN and SYDVKM. The CDR3 sequence is 14 residues long. V gave up 8 bases and J gave up 3 bases, with 16 bases separating them. The CDR3 DNA is TGTGCCAGCTACACCGTGGAGGGTAAAGAGACCCAGTACTTC. Residues: CASYTVEGKETQYF.

The chain links TRBV9 to TRBJ2-7; possibly TRBD1 for D (6 bases). The CDR3 totals 14 residues. Germline CDR1 SGDLS, CDR2 YYNGEE. Trimming stripped 0 bases from V and 2 bases from J, with 9 bases between. The CDR3 reads CASSVEQGTYEQYF. For the CDR3, the DNA is TGTGCCAGCAGCGTAGAACAGGGAACCTACGAGCAGTACTTC.

The sample holds a few counts of this clone. The rearrangement joins TRBV30 to TRBJ2-1; no firm D call. V was clipped by 7 bases and J by 0 bases, with 10 bases between them. Per the germline V gene, CDR1 is GTSNPN and CDR2 is SVGIG (reference sequence). This CDR3 has 13 amino acids. In DNA form, the CDR3 reads TGTGCCTCTCAACGTAGCTCCTACAATGAGCAGTTCTTC. This encodes CASQRSSYNEQFF.

This rearrangement joins TRBV6-5 to TRBJ2-5, with 10 nucleotides matching TRBD2. The junction had 4 bases not matched to a gene; V was cut back by 2 bases and J by 4 bases. The CDR3 contains 15 residues. Germline CDR1 MNHEY, CDR2 SVGAGI. The CDR3 bases are TGTGCCAGCAGTTACGCTAGCGGGAGCGCAGAGACCCAGTACTTC. Protein sequence: CASSYASGSAETQYF.

This clone was counted only a few times. V and J are TRBV4-3 and TRBJ2-7; D remains ambiguous. CDR1 and CDR2 from the germline V gene are LGHNA and YSLEER. This CDR3 contains 12 residues. The V end lost 1 base, the J end lost 10 bases, and 11 bases lay between the germline ends. CDR3 sequence (DNA): TGCGCCAGCAGCCAAGGTTATGGGGAACAGTACTTC. Its translation: CASSQGYGEQYF.

The CDR3 sequence is CASSSLAASQKVTQYF. The CDR3 DNA sequence: TGTGCCAGCAGTTCACTAGCGGCATCCCAAAAAGTGACCCAGTACTTC. The chain joins TRBV27 to TRBJ2-5; 8 nucleotides align to TRBD2. This CDR3 contains 16 residues. V dropped 4 bases and J dropped 7; count of bases not matched to a gene: 14. Looked up from germline, CDR1 is MNHEY and CDR2 is SMNVEV (reference sequence).

The chain joins TRBV2 to TRBJ1-1; perhaps TRBD1 as D (5 bases). V was pared by 7 bases and J by 6 bases, with 12 bases between. CDR3 length: 12 residues. Germline V CDR1 and CDR2: SNHLY, FYNNEI. CDR3 sequence reads: CASIRRGAEAFF. CDR3 in DNA: TGTGCCAGCATTAGAAGGGGCGCTGAAGCTTTCTTT.

The chain links TRBV11-3 to TRBJ2-5, with TRBD2 matching over 12 bases. With 4 bases clipped from V and 4 bases from J, the junction kept 10 bases outside the gene matches. The CDR3 is 17 amino acids. The germline gives CDR1 SGHNT, CDR2 YENEEA. DNA for the CDR3: TGTGCCAGCAGCTCCTCTCTAGCGGGAGGGCCATTAGAGACCCAGTACTTC. This translates into CASSSSLAGGPLETQYF.

This clone was detected only once. The chain combines TRBV2 with TRBJ1-2; D is uncertain. V was pared by 2 bases and J by 4 bases, with 8 bases between. The CDR3 totals 13 residues. Per germline, CDR1 SNHLY and CDR2 FYNNEI. The CDR3 sequence is CASSERESYGYTF. DNA for the CDR3: TGTGCCAGCAGTGAAAGGGAATCCTATGGCTACACCTTC.

The rearrangement uses TRBV7-6 and TRBJ2-2; TRBD2 aligns across 10 bases. V was clipped by 5 bases and J by 6 bases; unmatched bases: 6. The CDR3 has 15 residues. Germline V CDR1 and CDR2: SGHVS, FNYEAQ. DNA of the CDR3: TGTGCCAGCAGCATCGGGACTAGCGAGGCCGGGGAGCTGTTTTTT. This gives the protein CASSIGTSEAGELFF.

This clone was counted once. This chain connects TRBV13 to TRBJ2-3, with 9 bases lining up with TRBD1. The CDR3 runs to 13 residues. From germline, CDR1 is PRHDT and CDR2 FYEKMQ (reference sequence). Losses at the gene ends were 6 bases for V and 5 bases for J; bases not matched to a gene: 3. CDR3 sequence: CASRQGALDTQYF. The CDR3 nucleotides read TGTGCCAGCAGACAGGGGGCTTTAGATACGCAGTATTTT. The full variable domain, with the rest looked up from reference TRBV13 and TRBJ2-3, is AAGVIQSPRHLIKEKRETATLKCYPIPRHDTVYWYQQGPGQDPQFLISFYEKMQSDKGSIPDRFSAQQFSDYHSELNMSSLELGDSALYFCASRQGALDTQYFGPGTRLTVL.